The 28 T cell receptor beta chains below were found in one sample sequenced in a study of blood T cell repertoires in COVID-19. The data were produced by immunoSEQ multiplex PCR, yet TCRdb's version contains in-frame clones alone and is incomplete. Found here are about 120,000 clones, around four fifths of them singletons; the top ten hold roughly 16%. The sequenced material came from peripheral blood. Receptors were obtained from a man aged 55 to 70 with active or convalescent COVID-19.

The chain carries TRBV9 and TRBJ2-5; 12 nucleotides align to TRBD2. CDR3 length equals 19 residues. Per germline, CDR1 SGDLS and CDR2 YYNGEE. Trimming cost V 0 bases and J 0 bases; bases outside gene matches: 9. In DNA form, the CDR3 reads TGTGCCAGCAGCGTAGGACTAGCGGGAGTGGTGGGGTACCAAGAGACCCAGTACTTC. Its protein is CASSVGLAGVVGYQETQYF.

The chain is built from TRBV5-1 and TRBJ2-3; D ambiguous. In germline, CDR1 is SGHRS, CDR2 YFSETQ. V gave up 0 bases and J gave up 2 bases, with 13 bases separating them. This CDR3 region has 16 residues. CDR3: CASSLGPLGPTDTQYF. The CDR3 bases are TGCGCCAGCAGCTTGGGCCCGCTGGGCCCCACAGATACGCAGTATTTT.

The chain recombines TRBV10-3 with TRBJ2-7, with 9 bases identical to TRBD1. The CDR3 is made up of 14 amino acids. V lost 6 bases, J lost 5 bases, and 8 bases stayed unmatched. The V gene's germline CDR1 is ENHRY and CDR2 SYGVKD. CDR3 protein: CAIRPDRGLNEQYF. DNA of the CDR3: TGTGCCATCAGGCCGGACAGGGGCCTTAACGAGCAGTACTTC.

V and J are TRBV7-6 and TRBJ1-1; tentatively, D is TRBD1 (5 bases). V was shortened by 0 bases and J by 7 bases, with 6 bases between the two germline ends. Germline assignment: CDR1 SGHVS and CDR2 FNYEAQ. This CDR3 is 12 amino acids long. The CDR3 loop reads CASSLAGVEAFF. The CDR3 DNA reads TGTGCCAGCAGCTTAGCAGGGGTTGAAGCTTTCTTT.

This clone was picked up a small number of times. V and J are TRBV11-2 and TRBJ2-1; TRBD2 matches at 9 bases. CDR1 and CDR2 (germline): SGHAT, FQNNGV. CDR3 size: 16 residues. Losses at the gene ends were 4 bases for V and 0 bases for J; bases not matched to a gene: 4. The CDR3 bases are TGTGCCAGCAGCTCTCTAGCGGGGAGCTCCTACAATGAGCAGTTCTTC. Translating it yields CASSSLAGSSYNEQFF.

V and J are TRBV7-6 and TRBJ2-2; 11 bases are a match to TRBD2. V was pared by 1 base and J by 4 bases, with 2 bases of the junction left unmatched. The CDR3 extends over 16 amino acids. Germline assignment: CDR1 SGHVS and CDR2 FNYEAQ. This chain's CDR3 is CASSLGGTSGTGELFF. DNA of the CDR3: TGTGCCAGCAGCTTAGGAGGGACTAGCGGCACCGGGGAGCTGTTTTTT.

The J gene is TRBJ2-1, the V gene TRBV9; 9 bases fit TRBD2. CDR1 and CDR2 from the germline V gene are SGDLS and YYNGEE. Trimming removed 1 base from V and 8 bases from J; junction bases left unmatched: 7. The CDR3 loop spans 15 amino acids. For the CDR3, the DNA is TGTGCCAGCAGCGTATGGCTAGCGGGATCGGATGAGCAGTTCTTC. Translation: CASSVWLAGSDEQFF.

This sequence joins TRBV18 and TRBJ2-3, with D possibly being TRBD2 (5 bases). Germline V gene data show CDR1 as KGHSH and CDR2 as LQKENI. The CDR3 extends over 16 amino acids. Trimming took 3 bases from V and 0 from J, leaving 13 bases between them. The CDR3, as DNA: TGTGCCAGCTCACCCAAAACTAGGTTGAGCACAGATACGCAGTATTTT. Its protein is CASSPKTRLSTDTQYF. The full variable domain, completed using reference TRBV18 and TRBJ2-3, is NAGVMQNPRHLVRRRGQEARLRCSPMKGHSHVYWYRQLPEEGLKFMVYLQKENIIDESGMPKERFSAEFPKEGPSILRIQQVVRGDSAAYFCASSPKTRLSTDTQYFGPGTRLTVL.

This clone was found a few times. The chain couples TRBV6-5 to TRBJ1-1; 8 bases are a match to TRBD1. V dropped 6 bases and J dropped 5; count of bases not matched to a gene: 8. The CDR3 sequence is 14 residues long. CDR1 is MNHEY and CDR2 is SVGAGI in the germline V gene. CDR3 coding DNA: TGTGCCAGCAGCTACGCAGGGGGCTTTACTGAAGCTTTCTTT. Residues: CASSYAGGFTEAFF.

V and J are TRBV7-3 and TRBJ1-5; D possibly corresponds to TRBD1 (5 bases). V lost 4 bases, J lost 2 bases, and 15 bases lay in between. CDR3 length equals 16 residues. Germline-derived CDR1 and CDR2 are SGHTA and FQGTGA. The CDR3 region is CASSSRVLLGNQPQHF. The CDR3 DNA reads TGTGCCAGCAGCTCCAGGGTACTCCTTGGCAATCAGCCCCAGCATTTT.

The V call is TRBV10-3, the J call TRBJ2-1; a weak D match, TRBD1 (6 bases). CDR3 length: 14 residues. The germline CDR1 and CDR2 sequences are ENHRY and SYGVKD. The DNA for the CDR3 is TGTGCGACAGGTCGAGGAGGAGACTACAATGAGCAGTTCTTC. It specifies CATGRGGDYNEQFF.

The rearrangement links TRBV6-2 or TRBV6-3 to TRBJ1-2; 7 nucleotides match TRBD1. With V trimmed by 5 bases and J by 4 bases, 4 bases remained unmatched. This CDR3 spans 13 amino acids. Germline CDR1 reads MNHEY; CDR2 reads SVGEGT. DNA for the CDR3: TGTGCCAGCAGTGAGGACAGGAGCTATGGCTACACCTTC. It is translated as CASSEDRSYGYTF.

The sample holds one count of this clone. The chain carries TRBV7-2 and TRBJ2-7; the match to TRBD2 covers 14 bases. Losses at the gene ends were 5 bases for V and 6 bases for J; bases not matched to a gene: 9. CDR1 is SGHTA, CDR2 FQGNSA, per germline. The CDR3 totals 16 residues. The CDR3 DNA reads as TGTGCCAGCAGCCCCCAGGGACTAGCGGGAGAGTCCGAGCAGTACTTC. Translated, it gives CASSPQGLAGESEQYF. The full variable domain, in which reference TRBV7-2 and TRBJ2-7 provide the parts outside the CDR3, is GAGVSQSPSNKVTEKGKDVELRCDPISGHTALYWYRQSLGQGLEFLIYFQGNSAPDKSGLPSDRFSAERTGGSVSTLTIQRTQQEDSAVYLCASSPQGLAGESEQYFGPGTRLTVT.

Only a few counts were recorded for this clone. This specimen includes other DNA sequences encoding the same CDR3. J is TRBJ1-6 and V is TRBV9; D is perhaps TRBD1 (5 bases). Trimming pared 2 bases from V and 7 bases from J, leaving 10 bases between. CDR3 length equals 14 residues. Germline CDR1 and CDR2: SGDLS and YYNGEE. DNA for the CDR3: TGTGCCAGCAGCGTGGCCCAGGGCAATTCACCCCTCCACTTT. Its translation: CASSVAQGNSPLHF.

Written as DNA, the CDR3 is TGTGCCAGCTCACCCAGAGGACAGGGTACCGATGAGCAGTTCTTC. Amino acid sequence: CASSPRGQGTDEQFF. The genes are TRBV18 and TRBJ2-1; TRBD1 aligns across 8 bases. Unmatched junction bases numbered 9, after V lost 3 bases and J lost 8 bases. The CDR3 extends over 15 amino acids. Germline CDR1 and CDR2: KGHSH and LQKENI.

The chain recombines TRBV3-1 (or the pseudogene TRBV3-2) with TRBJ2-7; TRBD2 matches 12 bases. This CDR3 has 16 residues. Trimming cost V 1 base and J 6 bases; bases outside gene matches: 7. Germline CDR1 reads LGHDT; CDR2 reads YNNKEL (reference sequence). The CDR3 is CASSQVRLAGEGEQYF. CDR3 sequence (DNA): TGTGCCAGCAGCCAAGTTCGACTAGCGGGAGAGGGCGAGCAGTACTTC.

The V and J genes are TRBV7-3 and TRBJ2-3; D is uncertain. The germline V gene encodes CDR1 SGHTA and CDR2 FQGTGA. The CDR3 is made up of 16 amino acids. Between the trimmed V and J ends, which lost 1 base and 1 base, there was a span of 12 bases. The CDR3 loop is CASSLKHRQGTDTQYF. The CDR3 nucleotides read TGTGCCAGCAGCTTAAAGCACAGACAAGGCACAGATACGCAGTATTTT.

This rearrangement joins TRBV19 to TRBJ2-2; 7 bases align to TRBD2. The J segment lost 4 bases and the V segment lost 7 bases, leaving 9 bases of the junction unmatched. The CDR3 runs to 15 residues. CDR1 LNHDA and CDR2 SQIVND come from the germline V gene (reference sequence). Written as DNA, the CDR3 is TGTGCCAGTATCCGCGCGGGGGAAGGCACCGGGGAGCTGTTTTTT. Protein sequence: CASIRAGEGTGELFF. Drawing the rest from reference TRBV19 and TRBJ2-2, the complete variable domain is DGGITQSPKYLFRKEGQNVTLSCEQNLNHDAMYWYRQDPGQGLRLIYYSQIVNDFQKGDIAEGYSVSREKKESFPLTVTSAQKNPTAFYLCASIRAGEGTGELFFGEGSRLTVL.

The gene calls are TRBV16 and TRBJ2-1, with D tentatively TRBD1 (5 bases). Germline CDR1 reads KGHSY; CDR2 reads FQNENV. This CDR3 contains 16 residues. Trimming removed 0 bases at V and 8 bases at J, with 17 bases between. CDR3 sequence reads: CASSQSTGQGKDEQFF. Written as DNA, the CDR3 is TGTGCCAGCAGCCAATCAACGGGTCAGGGAAAAGATGAGCAGTTCTTC.

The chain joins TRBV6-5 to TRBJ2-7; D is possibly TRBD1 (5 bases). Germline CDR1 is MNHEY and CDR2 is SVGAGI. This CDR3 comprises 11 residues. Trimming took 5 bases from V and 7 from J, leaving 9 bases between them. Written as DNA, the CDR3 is TGTGCCAGCAGTAACAGGCGAGAGCAGTACTTC. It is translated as CASSNRREQYF.

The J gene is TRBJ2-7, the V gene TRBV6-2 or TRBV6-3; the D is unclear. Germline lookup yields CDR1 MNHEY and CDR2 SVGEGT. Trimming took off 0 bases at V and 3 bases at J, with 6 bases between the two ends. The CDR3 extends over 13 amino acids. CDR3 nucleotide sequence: TGTGCCAGCAGTTACTCTGAGAGCTACGAGCAGTACTTC. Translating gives CASSYSESYEQYF.

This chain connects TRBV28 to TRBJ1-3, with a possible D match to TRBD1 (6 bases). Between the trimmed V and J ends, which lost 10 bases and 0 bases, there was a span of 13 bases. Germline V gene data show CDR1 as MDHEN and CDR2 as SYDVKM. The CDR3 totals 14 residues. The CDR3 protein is CATRGGFSGNTIYF. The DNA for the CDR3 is TGTGCCACCCGAGGGGGTTTCTCTGGAAACACCATATATTTT. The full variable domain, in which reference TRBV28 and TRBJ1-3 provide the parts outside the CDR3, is DVKVTQSSRYLVKRTGEKVFLECVQDMDHENMFWYRQDPGLGLRLIYFSYDVKMKEKGDIPEGYSVSREKKERFSLILESASTNQTSMYLCATRGGFSGNTIYFGEGSWLTVV.

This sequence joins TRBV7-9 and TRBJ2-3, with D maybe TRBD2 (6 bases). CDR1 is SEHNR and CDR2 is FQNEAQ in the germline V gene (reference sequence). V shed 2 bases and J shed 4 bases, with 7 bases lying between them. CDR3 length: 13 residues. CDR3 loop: CASSLPGADTQYF. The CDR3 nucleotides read TGTGCCAGCAGCTTACCGGGAGCAGATACGCAGTATTTT.

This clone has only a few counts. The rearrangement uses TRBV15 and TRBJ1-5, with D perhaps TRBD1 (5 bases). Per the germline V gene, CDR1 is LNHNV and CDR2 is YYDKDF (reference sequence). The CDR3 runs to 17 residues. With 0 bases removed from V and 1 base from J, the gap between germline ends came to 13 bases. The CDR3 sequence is CATSRDRGVSSNQPQHF. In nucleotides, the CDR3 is TGTGCCACCAGCAGAGATCGGGGGGTTTCGAGCAATCAGCCCCAGCATTTT.

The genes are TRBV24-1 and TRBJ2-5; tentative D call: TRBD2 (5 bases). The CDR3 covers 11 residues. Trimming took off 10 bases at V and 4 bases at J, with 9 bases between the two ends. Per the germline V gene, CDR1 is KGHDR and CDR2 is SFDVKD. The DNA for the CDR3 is TGTGCCACGGAGGCCGGAGAGACCCAGTACTTC. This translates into CATEAGETQYF.

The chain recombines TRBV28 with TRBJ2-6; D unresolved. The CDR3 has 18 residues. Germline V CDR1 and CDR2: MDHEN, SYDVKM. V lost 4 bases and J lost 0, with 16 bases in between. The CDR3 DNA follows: TGTGCCAGCAGTTCCTTAGGCTATGCTAGCTCTGGGGCCAACGTCCTGACTTTC. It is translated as CASSSLGYASSGANVLTF.

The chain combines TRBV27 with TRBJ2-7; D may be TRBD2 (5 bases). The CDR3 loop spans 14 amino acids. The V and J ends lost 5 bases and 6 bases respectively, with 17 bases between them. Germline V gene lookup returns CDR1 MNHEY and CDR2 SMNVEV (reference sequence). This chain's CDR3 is CASSLPRAGGEQYF. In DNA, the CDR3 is TGTGCCAGCAGTCTCCCAAGGGCAGGAGGCGAGCAGTACTTC.

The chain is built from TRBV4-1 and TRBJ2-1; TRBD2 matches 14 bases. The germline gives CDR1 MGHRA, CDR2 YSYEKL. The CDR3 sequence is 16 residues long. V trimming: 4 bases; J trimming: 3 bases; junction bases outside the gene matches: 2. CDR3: CASSRGLAGGYNEQFF. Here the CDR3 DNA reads TGCGCCAGCAGCCGCGGACTAGCGGGGGGCTACAATGAGCAGTTCTTC.